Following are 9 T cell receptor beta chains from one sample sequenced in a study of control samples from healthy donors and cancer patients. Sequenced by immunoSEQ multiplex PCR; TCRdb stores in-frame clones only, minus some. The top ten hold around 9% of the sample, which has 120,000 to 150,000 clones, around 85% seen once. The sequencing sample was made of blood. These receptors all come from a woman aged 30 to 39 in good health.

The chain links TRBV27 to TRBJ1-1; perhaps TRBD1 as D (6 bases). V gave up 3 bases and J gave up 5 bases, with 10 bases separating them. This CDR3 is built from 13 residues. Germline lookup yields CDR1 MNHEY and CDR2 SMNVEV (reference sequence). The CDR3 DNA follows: TGTGCCAGCAGTTTGGGGGCTTGGACTGAAGCTTTCTTT. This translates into CASSLGAWTEAFF.

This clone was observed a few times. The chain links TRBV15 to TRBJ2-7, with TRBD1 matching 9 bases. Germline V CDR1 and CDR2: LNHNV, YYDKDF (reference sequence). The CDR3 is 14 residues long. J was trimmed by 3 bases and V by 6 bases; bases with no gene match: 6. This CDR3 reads CATSEGQGDYEQYF. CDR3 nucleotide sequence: TGTGCCACCAGTGAGGGACAGGGCGACTACGAGCAGTACTTC.

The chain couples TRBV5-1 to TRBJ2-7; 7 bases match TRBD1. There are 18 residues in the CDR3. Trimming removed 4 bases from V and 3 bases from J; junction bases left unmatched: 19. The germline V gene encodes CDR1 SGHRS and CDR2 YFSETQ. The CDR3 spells CASSPGTGATQGFYEQYF. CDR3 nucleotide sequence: TGCGCCAGCAGCCCGGGGACCGGAGCTACACAGGGGTTCTACGAGCAGTACTTC.

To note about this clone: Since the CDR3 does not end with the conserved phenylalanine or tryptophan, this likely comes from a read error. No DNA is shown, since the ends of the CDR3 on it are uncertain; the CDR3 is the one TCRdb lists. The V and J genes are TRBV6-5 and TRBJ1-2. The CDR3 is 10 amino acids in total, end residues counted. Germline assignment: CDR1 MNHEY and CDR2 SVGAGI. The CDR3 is CASSYGGRRD.

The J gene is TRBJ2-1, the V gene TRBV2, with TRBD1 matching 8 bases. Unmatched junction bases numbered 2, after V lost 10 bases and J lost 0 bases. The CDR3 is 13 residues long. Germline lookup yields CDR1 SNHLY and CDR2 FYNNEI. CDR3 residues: CATGQGSYNEQFF. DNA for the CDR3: TGTGCCACTGGACAGGGCTCCTACAATGAGCAGTTCTTC.

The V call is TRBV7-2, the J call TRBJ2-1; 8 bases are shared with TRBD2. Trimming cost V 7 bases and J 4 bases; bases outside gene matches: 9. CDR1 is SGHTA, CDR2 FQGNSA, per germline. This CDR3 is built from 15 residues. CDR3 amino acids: CASTREGGRYNEQFF. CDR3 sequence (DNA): TGTGCCAGCACCCGGGAGGGCGGAAGATACAATGAGCAGTTCTTC.

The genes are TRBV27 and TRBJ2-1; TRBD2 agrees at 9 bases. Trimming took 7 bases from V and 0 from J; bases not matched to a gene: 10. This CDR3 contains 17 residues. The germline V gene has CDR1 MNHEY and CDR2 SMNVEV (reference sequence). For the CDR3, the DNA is TGTGCCAGCACCCGACTAGCGGAGGGGGTCTCCTACAATGAGCAGTTCTTC. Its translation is CASTRLAEGVSYNEQFF.

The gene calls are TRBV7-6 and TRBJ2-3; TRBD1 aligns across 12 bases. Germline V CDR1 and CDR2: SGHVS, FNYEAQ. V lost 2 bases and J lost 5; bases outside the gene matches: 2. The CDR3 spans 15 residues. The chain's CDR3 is CASSLRDRGQDTQYF. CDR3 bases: TGTGCCAGCAGCTTACGGGACAGGGGGCAAGATACGCAGTATTTT.

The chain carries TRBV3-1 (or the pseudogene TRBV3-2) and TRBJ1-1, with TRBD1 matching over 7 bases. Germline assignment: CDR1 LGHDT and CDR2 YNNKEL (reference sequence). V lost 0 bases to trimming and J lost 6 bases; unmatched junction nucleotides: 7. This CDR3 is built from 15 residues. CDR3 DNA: TGTGCCAGCAGCCAAGATGGAGGGGGCCTGGCTGAAGCTTTCTTT. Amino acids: CASSQDGGGLAEAFF.